The 6 T cell receptor beta chains listed next were all sequenced from one sample in a study of tumor-infiltrating lymphocytes in primary liver carcinoma. The researchers obtained blood RNA from unsorted whole blood and also extracted germline DNA. A constant-region primer primed TCR beta cDNA synthesis from 400 to 550 ng of total RNA. Amplification in three nested multiplex PCR rounds with slightly modified ARM-PCR gave rise to TCR beta libraries. Rounds one and two of PCR, each of around 9 cycles, were primed with TRBV1-TRBV30 forward primers and a C-beta reverse primer. TCRdb analysed the multiplex PCR reads with MiXCR anew, one entry per CDR3 protein. The sample includes about 200,000 distinct CDR3 sequences, roughly two thirds seen only once; the top ten take about 7.1%. The sequenced sample consisted of peripheral blood. The origin of the receptors is an older woman with primary liver carcinoma and hepatitis B virus infection.

In regard to this clonotype: Possible read error: a much larger clone is one base away. The rearrangement uses TRBV7-9 and TRBJ1-2, with D hard to call. The CDR3 length is 15 residues. In germline, CDR1 is SEHNR, CDR2 FQNEAQ (reference sequence). V was pared by 1 base and J by 6 bases, with 15 bases between. CDR3 region: CASSLVSAASHGYTF. In DNA, the CDR3 is TGTGCCAGCAGCTTAGTGTCGGCAGCTAGCCATGGCTACACCTTC.

To note about this clonotype: An end of the junction differs from the germline gene, which may be a read error. The chain combines TRBV12-3 or TRBV12-4 with TRBJ2-7; TRBD2 matches at 8 bases. This CDR3 spans 19 amino acids. The CDR3 is CASRRTRDTRAGVDYEQCF. The CDR3, as DNA: TGTGCCAGTAGAAGGACTAGGGACACAAGAGCGGGAGTCGACTACGAGCAGTGCTTC.

As for this clonotype: A single base separates this from a much larger clone, so it may be a read error. The genes are TRBV5-1 and TRBJ2-7; the D gene is possibly TRBD2 (5 bases). The CDR3 is made up of 13 amino acids. Germline values: CDR1 SGHRS, CDR2 YFSETQ. CDR3 loop: CASNLEGIYDQYF. CDR3 coding DNA: TGCGCCAGCAATCTAGAGGGTATCTACGATCAGTACTTC. Filled out from reference TRBV5-1 and TRBJ2-7, the complete variable domain reads KAGVTQTPRYLIKTRGQQVTLSCSPISGHRSVSWYQQTPGQGLQFLFEYFSETQRNKGNFPGRFSGRQFSNSRSEMNVSTLELGDSALYLCASNLEGIYDQYFGPGTRLTVT.

The sample holds many counts of this clonotype. This rearrangement joins TRBV12-5 to TRBJ2-1, with D possibly being TRBD2 (7 bases). V was shortened by 10 bases and J by 9 bases, with 19 bases between the two germline ends. Germline V gene data show CDR1 as LGHNT and CDR2 as FRNRAP. The CDR3 covers 13 residues. The CDR3 here is CATRGAGWGEQFF. The CDR3 nucleotides read TGTGCTACCCGGGGGGCGGGATGGGGTGAGCAGTTCTTC.

This clonotype was observed many times. The V gene is TRBV6-1, the J gene TRBJ1-5; 7 positions agree with TRBD1. CDR1 is MNHNS, CDR2 SASEGT, per germline. This CDR3 spans 14 amino acids. V lost 2 bases, J lost 7 bases, and 5 bases stayed unmatched. The CDR3 DNA reads TGTGCCAGCAGTGAAAAGGGGGCCTGGCAGCCCCAGCATTTT. Translation: CASSEKGAWQPQHF.

This clonotype is judged medium-sized. CDR3 DNA: TGTGCCAGCAGCGCAGGACACTCCTTGAACACCGGGGAGCTGTTTTTT. It specifies CASSAGHSLNTGELFF. The chain joins TRBV11-2 to TRBJ2-2; D perhaps matches TRBD1 (5 bases). This CDR3 has 16 amino acids. CDR1 and CDR2 (germline): SGHAT, FQNNGV. The V gene lost 5 bases and the J gene lost 1 base, with 14 bases spanning the gap.